This is a list of T cell receptor beta chains from one sample in a study of T cell responses to AZD1222 COVID-19 vaccine. The method was immunoSEQ multiplex PCR; TCRdb's version includes in-frame clones alone and lacks a portion of them. This table holds 90,000 to 150,000 clones, roughly 87% found once. Sequences were derived from peripheral blood, sampled 28 days after the second AZD1222 dose. All receptors come from an adult who received the AZD1222 COVID-19 vaccine. CDR3s include the opening cysteine and the closing phenylalanine or tryptophan. The order of the fields is J gene, V gene, clone size, D gene, CDR3 protein, CDR3 DNA. A D gene is named only where the DNA matches it firmly. Not all rows give a size; the values are once, few, many and, for expanded clones, a class.

TRBJ1-2 TRBV6-5 once NA CASLMTGNYGYTF TGTGCCAGCCTAATGACGGGAAACTATGGCTACACCTTC
TRBJ1-6 TRBV4-1 NA NA CASSQEIPGNNSPLHF TGCGCCAGCAGCCAAGAGATCCCAGGGAATAATTCACCCCTCCACTTT
TRBJ2-4 TRBV11-2 NA TRBD2 CASSHPGLAGALAKNIQYF TGTGCCAGCAGCCATCCGGGACTAGCGGGGGCTCTAGCCAAAAACATTCAGTACTTC
TRBJ1-5 TRBV28 NA NA CASSTPLQYYSNQPQHF TGTGCCAGCAGTACCCCCCTCCAGTATTATAGCAATCAGCCCCAGCATTTT
TRBJ2-2 TRBV5-4 NA NA CASSLALTGTTGELFF TGTGCCAGCAGCTTGGCCCTGACGGGGACAACCGGGGAGCTGTTTTTT
TRBJ1-2 TRBV4-1 NA NA CASSQQSLGYTF TGCGCCAGCAGCCAACAGTCCTTGGGCTACACCTTC
TRBJ2-3 TRBV7-3 once NA CASSYGVTDTQYF TGTGCCAGCAGCTACGGGGTTACAGATACGCAGTATTTT
TRBJ1-2 TRBV18 NA NA CASSLGGASNYGYTF TGTGCCAGCTCACTTGGGGGGGCCTCTAACTATGGCTACACCTTC
TRBJ1-4 TRBV19 NA NA CASSISPRLATNEKLFF TGTGCCAGTAGTATCAGTCCTCGGTTAGCAACTAATGAAAAACTGTTTTTT
TRBJ1-1 TRBV3-1/TRBV3-2 NA NA CASRAGTRAFF TGTGCCAGCAGGGCTGGGACACGAGCTTTCTTT
TRBJ1-1 TRBV29-1 NA NA CSARPSPGTEAFF TGCAGCGCCCGCCCATCTCCGGGCACTGAAGCTTTCTTT
TRBJ1-3 TRBV2 NA NA CASSVDRYSGNTIYF TGTGCCAGCAGTGTTGACCGCTACTCTGGAAACACCATATATTTT
TRBJ1-1 TRBV6-5 once NA CASTKQGSTEAFF TGTGCCAGCACCAAACAGGGTTCCACTGAAGCTTTCTTT
TRBJ2-1 TRBV6-1 NA TRBD2 CASSGTSGVRSYNEQFF TGTGCCAGCAGTGGGACTAGCGGGGTGAGGTCCTACAATGAGCAGTTCTTC
TRBJ2-2 TRBV11-2 NA NA CASSLGVHTGELFF TGTGCCAGCAGCTTAGGCGTGCACACCGGGGAGCTGTTTTTT
TRBJ2-2 TRBV6-5 few NA CASSYRENTGELFF TGTGCCAGCAGTTACAGGGAGAACACCGGGGAGCTGTTTTTT
TRBJ1-3 TRBV30 NA TRBD1 CAWTPSGGTPGNTIYF TGTGCCTGGACCCCGTCAGGGGGGACTCCTGGAAACACCATATATTTT
TRBJ1-2 TRBV2 NA TRBD1 CASRATGVGDYGYTF TGTGCCAGCAGGGCCACAGGGGTGGGGGACTATGGCTACACCTTC
TRBJ2-5 TRBV28 NA NA CASRRQSMYQETQYF TGTGCCAGCCGGAGACAGTCAATGTACCAAGAGACCCAGTACTTC
TRBJ1-1 TRBV29-1 NA NA CSVDGGGTEAFF TGCAGCGTTGACGGGGGAGGCACTGAAGCTTTCTTT
TRBJ1-1 TRBV9 NA NA CASSVGAGRPDTEAFF TGTGCCAGCAGCGTAGGTGCGGGTCGGCCTGACACTGAAGCTTTCTTT
TRBJ1-3 TRBV20-1 NA NA CSASSGEGYSGNTIYF TGCAGTGCTAGTTCCGGGGAGGGATACTCTGGAAACACCATATATTTT
TRBJ2-3 TRBV2 NA TRBD1 CASSGGTGYTDTQYF TGTGCCAGCAGTGGCGGGACAGGCTACACAGATACGCAGTATTTT
TRBJ2-7 TRBV4-2 NA NA CASSQRLAGAIGSYEQYF TGTGCCAGCAGCCAAAGACTCGCAGGGGCTATAGGATCCTACGAGCAGTACTTC
TRBJ1-4 TRBV6-2/TRBV6-3 NA NA CASSPLLGVGEKLFF TGTGCCAGCAGTCCCCTATTGGGGGTAGGAGAAAAACTGTTTTTT
TRBJ1-6 TRBV5-6 NA NA CASSLVAGEGRYSPLHF TGTGCCAGCAGCTTGGTCGCCGGGGAGGGGAGGTACTCACCCCTCCACTTT
TRBJ2-1 TRBV14 NA NA CASSQDIWAGNEQFF TGTGCCAGCAGCCAAGATATTTGGGCAGGCAATGAGCAGTTCTTC
TRBJ1-2 TRBV5-3 NA NA CARRIYGYTF TGTGCCAGAAGGATCTATGGCTACACCTTC
TRBJ1-6 TRBV12-3/TRBV12-4 NA NA CASSFGSGTLHF TGTGCCAGCAGTTTCGGCAGTGGAACCCTCCACTTT
TRBJ1-5 TRBV3-1/TRBV3-2 NA NA CASSQDLNNQPQHF TGTGCCAGCAGCCAAGATCTGAACAATCAGCCCCAGCATTTT
TRBJ1-1 TRBV5-1 NA NA CASSLEGVNTEAFF TGCGCCAGCAGCTTGGAAGGGGTGAACACTGAAGCTTTCTTT
TRBJ1-1 TRBV6-2/TRBV6-3 NA TRBD1 CASSYSGRGITEAFF TGTGCCAGCAGTTACTCGGGCAGGGGGATCACTGAAGCTTTCTTT
TRBJ1-4 TRBV5-1 NA NA CASSFRGAYSEKLFF TGCGCCAGCAGCTTCAGGGGCGCTTATTCTGAAAAACTGTTTTTT
TRBJ1-2 TRBV7-9 NA TRBD1 CASKATGVSHGYTF TGTGCCAGCAAAGCGACAGGGGTTAGTCATGGCTACACCTTC
TRBJ2-2 TRBV18 NA NA CASSPTSGGGDGTGELFF TGTGCCAGCTCACCAACCTCCGGCGGGGGCGACGGCACCGGGGAGCTGTTTTTT
TRBJ1-2 TRBV28 NA NA CACVEAGGYGYTF TGTGCCTGCGTGGAGGCCGGGGGCTATGGCTACACCTTC
TRBJ2-2 TRBV4-3 NA NA CATKSNTGELFF TGCGCGACAAAGAGCAACACCGGGGAGCTGTTTTTT
TRBJ1-4 TRBV5-5 NA NA CASSRMAEKLFF TGTGCCAGCAGTCGTATGGCGGAAAAACTGTTTTTT
TRBJ1-6 TRBV7-6 medium-sized NA CASSSQGGALHF TGTGCCAGCAGCTCACAGGGTGGAGCCCTCCACTTT
TRBJ1-1 TRBV7-8 NA TRBD1 CASSFYLTGSTEAFF TGTGCCAGCAGCTTCTATTTGACAGGGTCGACTGAAGCTTTCTTT
TRBJ2-7 TRBV6-5 NA NA CASSYSSEGVSYEQYF TGTGCCAGCAGTTACTCGAGTGAAGGGGTCTCCTACGAGCAGTACTTC
TRBJ1-2 TRBV6-5 NA TRBD1 CASSYHIGDRGNGYTF TGTGCCAGCAGTTATCATATAGGGGACAGGGGCAATGGCTACACCTTC
TRBJ2-7 TRBV18 NA NA CASSLGLDGEQYF TGTGCCAGCTCACTGGGACTCGACGGCGAGCAGTACTTC
TRBJ2-7 TRBV28 NA NA CASSTHRDISYEQYF TGTGCCAGCAGTACTCACCGGGACATTTCCTACGAGCAGTACTTC
TRBJ1-2 TRBV18 NA NA CASSPTENYGYTF TGTGCCAGCTCACCCACAGAGAACTATGGCTACACCTTC
TRBJ1-3 TRBV2 NA TRBD1 CASSEHRGSGNTIYF TGTGCCAGCAGTGAACACAGGGGATCAGGAAACACCATATATTTT
TRBJ1-5 TRBV2 NA NA CASSEASGRTQPQHF TGTGCCAGCAGTGAAGCGTCGGGCAGGACTCAGCCCCAGCATTTT
TRBJ2-5 TRBV7-9 NA TRBD2 CASTLAARIETQYF TGTGCCAGCACCCTAGCGGCCCGAATTGAGACCCAGTACTTC
TRBJ2-1 TRBV2 NA NA CASSRGGVYNEQFF TGTGCCAGCAGTAGGGGGGGGGTATACAATGAGCAGTTCTTC
TRBJ1-6 TRBV3-1/TRBV3-2 few NA CASSQAIGLSSYNSPLHF TGTGCCAGCAGCCAAGCGATCGGATTAAGCTCCTATAATTCACCCCTCCACTTT
TRBJ1-2 TRBV5-1 once TRBD1 CASSPGTGSGYTF TGCGCCAGCAGCCCCGGGACAGGGTCTGGCTACACCTTC
TRBJ1-2 TRBV6-2/TRBV6-3 once NA CASSYSVKGPSYGYTF TGTGCCAGCAGTTACTCGGTGAAAGGTCCTTCCTATGGCTACACCTTC
TRBJ1-2 TRBV2 NA NA CASRWDTEAYGYTF TGTGCCAGCAGATGGGACACCGAGGCCTATGGCTACACCTTC